This TCR beta chain is drawn from a study of CD8 T cells in ankylosing spondylitis. Study-level results: Seemingly distinctive of ankylosing spondylitis blood was a TCR beta motif formed by eight highly homologous variants.

In the case of this clonotype: Its specificity is not known.

One entry per CDR3 protein results from TCRdb running MiXCR on the 5' RACE reads. The repertoire holds over 30,000 distinct CDR3 sequences, with about 15% as singletons. With 6 bases removed from V and 5 bases from J, the gap between germline ends came to 10 bases. CDR1 and CDR2 (germline): SQVTM, ANQGSEA. The CDR3 is made up of 12 amino acids. The sequence derives from a male donor with ankylosing spondylitis or in good health (not recorded which). This sequence joins TRBV29-1 and TRBJ1-4; D not certain. Sequenced sample: blood. In nucleotides, the CDR3 is TGCAGCGTAGCCGGGAAGAATGAAAAACTGTTTTTT. This gives the protein CSVAGKNEKLFF.